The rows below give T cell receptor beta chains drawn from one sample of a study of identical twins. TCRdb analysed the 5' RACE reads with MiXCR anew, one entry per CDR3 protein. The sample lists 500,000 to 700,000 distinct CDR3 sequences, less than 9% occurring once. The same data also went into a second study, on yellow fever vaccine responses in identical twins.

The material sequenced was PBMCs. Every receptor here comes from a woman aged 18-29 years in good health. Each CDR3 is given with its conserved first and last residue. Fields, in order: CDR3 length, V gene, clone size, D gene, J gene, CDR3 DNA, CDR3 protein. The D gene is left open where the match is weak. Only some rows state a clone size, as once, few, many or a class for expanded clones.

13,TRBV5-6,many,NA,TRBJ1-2,TGTGCCAGCAGCTTTGAGGAGGGCTATGGCTACACCTTC,CASSFEEGYGYTF
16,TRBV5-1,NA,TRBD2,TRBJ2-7,TGCGCCAGCAGCTTGACTAGCGGGGCCCTGTTTTACGAGCAGTACTTC,CASSLTSGALFYEQYF
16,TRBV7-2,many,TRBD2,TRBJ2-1,TGTGCCAGCAGCTTCTCCGGGACTAGCTCCTACAATGAGCAGTTCTTC,CASSFSGTSSYNEQFF
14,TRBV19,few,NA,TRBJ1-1,TGTGCCAGTAGTATAGATCTACTGAACACTGAAGCTTTCTTT,CASSIDLLNTEAFF
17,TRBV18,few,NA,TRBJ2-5,TGTGCCAGCTCACCACCGGCTGGCCAGCAACACGAAGAGACCCAGTACTTC,CASSPPAGQQHEETQYF
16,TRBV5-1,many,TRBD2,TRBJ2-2,TGCGCCAGCACATCGGGAGGTAGCGGAAACACCGGGGAGCTGTTTTTT,CASTSGGSGNTGELFF
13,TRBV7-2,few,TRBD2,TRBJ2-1,TGTGCCAGCAGCTCGGGGGGGGGATACGAGCAGTTCTTC,CASSSGGGYEQFF
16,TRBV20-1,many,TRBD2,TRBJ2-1,TGCAGTGCTAGAGTTGTAGCGGGGGCCTACGGGGATGAGCAGTTCTTC,CSARVVAGAYGDEQFF
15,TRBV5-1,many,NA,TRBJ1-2,TGCGCCAGCAGCTCCTCACTGCAAGGGGTCTATGGCTACACCTTC,CASSSSLQGVYGYTF
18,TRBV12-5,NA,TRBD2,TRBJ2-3,TGTGCTAGTGGTCCACGCCCCGGACTAGCAGACGCCACAGATACGCAGTATTTT,CASGPRPGLADATDTQYF
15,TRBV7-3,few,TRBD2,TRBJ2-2,TGTGCCAGCAGCCCGACTAGCTCGAACACCGGGGAGCTGTTTTTT,CASSPTSSNTGELFF
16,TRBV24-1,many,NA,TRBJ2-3,TGTGCCACCAGTGATTCCCGGGACCTTTACACAGATACGCAGTATTTT,CATSDSRDLYTDTQYF
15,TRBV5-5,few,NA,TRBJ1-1,TGTGCCAGCAGCCAACAGGGTAGTAGGAACACTGAAGCTTTCTTT,CASSQQGSRNTEAFF
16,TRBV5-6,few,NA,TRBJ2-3,TGTGCCAGCAGCTTATTACAGGGAGGCCGCACAGATACGCAGTATTTT,CASSLLQGGRTDTQYF
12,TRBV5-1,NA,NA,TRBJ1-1,TGCGCCAGCAGCTTGGGGCAGGATCAAGCTTTCTTT,CASSLGQDQAFF
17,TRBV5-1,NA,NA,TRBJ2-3,TGCGCCAGCACCCCCGATGGGGGTTCCCCTAGCACAGATACGCAGTATTTT,CASTPDGGSPSTDTQYF
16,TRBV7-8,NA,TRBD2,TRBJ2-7,TGTGCCAGCAGCTTAGAGGCCAGCGGGAACTCCTACGAGCAGTACTTC,CASSLEASGNSYEQYF
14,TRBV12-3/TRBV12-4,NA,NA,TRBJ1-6,TGTGCCAGCAGTTTAGCGGACGAAGACTCACCCCTCCACTTT,CASSLADEDSPLHF
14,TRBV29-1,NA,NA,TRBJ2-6,TGCAGCGTTGGATCGGTTGGTGGGGCCAACGTCCTGACTTTC,CSVGSVGGANVLTF
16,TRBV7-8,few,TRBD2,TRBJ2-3,TGTGCCAGCAGCTCATCTAGCTGGGGAGCGGGGTATACGCAGTATTTT,CASSSSSWGAGYTQYF
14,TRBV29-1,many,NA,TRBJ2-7,TGCAGCGTTGTTGCGGGGCCTCTTTTCTACGAGCAGTACTTC,CSVVAGPLFYEQYF
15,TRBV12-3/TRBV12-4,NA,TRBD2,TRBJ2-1,TGTGCCAGCAGTAATAGCGGGGGGGCTTACAATGAGCAGTTCTTC,CASSNSGGAYNEQFF
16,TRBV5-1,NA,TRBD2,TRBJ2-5,TGCGCCAGCAGCTTGACCCCGGGGGGGAAGACGGAGACCCAGTACTTC,CASSLTPGGKTETQYF
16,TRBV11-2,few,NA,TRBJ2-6,TGTGCCAGCAGCTTAGGAGTAGCGTCTGGGGCCAACGTCCTGACTTTC,CASSLGVASGANVLTF
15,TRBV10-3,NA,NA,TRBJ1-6,TGTGCCATCAGTGATCGGCCCAATAATAATTCACCCCTCCACTTT,CAISDRPNNNSPLHF
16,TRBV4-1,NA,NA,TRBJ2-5,TGCGCCAGCAGCCCGGGGGGTAGACAGGGCGAAGAGACCCAGTACTTC,CASSPGGRQGEETQYF
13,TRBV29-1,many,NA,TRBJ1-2,TGCAGCGTTGAAGTCCTCAGGAGATATGGCTACACCTTC,CSVEVLRRYGYTF
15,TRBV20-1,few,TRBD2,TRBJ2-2,TGCAGTGCTAGCCAGCGGGGGGCGGTCACCGGGGAGCTGTTTTTT,CSASQRGAVTGELFF
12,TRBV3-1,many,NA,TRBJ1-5,TGTGCCAGTGGGACGGGAAATCAGCCCCAGCATTTT,CASGTGNQPQHF
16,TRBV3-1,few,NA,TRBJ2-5,TGTGCCAGCAGCCAAGATAGTGCGACCTTGGGGCAGACCCAGTACTTC,CASSQDSATLGQTQYF
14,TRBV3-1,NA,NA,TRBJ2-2,TGTGCCAGCAGCCAAGATATTATTTCGGGGGAGCTGTTTTTT,CASSQDIISGELFF
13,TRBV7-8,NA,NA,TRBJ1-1,TGTGCCAGCAGCTGGGGAGGCGACACTGAAGCTTTCTTT,CASSWGGDTEAFF
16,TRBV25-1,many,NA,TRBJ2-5,TGTGCCAGCAGTGAGAGGCGGGGGCCGGGGCAAGAGACCCAGTACTTC,CASSERRGPGQETQYF
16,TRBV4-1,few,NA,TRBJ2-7,TGCGCCAGCAGCCAAGATGGGGCTAGCAGGTCCTACGAGCAGTACTTC,CASSQDGASRSYEQYF
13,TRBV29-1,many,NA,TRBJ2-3,TGCAGCTTAGCCTGGACAGTGACAGATACGCAGTATTTT,CSLAWTVTDTQYF
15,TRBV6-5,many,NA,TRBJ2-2,TGTGCCAGCAGTTTAATCCCGGACAACACCGGGGAGCTGTTTTTT,CASSLIPDNTGELFF
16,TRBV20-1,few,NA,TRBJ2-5,TGCAGTGCTAGAGATATCGGGGGACTGCAACAAGAGACCCAGTACTTC,CSARDIGGLQQETQYF
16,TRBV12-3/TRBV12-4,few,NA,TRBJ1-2,TGTGCCAGCAGTTTAGCGTCCGGGGGCCCCCCTATGGGGTACACCTTC,CASSLASGGPPMGYTF
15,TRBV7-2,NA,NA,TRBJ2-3,TGTGCCAGCAGCGTGACCCGATTGGGCACAGATACGCAGTATTTT,CASSVTRLGTDTQYF
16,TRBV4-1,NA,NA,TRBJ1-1,TGCGCCAGCAGCCAAGGCTGGTCTGGAGGGGGGACTGAAGCTTTCTTT,CASSQGWSGGGTEAFF
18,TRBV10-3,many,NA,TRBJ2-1,TGTGCCACCCAGGGGGTAACTGGAGCGGGGACCTCCTACAATGAGCAGTTCTTC,CATQGVTGAGTSYNEQFF
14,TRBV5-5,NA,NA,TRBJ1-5,TGTGCCAGCAGCCGCGGGATACTATCCCAGCCCCAGCATTTT,CASSRGILSQPQHF